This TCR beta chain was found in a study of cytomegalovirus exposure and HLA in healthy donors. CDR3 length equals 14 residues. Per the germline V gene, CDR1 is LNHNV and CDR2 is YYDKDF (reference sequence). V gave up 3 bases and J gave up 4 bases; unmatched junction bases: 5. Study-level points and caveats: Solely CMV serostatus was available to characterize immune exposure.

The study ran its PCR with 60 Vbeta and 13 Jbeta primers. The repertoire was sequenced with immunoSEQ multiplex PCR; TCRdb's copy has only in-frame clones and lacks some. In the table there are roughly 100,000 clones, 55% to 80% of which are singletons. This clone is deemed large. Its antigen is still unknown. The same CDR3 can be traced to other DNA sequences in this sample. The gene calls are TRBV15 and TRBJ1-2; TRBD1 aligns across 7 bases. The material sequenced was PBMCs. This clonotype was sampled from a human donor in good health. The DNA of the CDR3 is TGTGCCACCAGCAGTACGACAGGGAGCTATGGCTACACCTTC. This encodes CATSSTTGSYGYTF.